This TCR beta chain was sequenced in a study of T cell responses to AZD1222 COVID-19 vaccine. Study conclusions and caveats: Clonal diversity was possibly underestimated; the donors were predominantly white British and more often female. The breadth and depth of Spike-specific TCRs increased once two AZD1222 doses had been given. None of the repertoires were sampled until the peak T cell response had passed.

The study pooled second doses at about 4 or about 12 weeks. CDR1 and CDR2 from the germline V gene are KGHSH and LQKENI. The CDR3 consists of 13 residues. Trimming cost V 3 bases and J 12 bases, with 15 bases left between them. The repertoire was sequenced with immunoSEQ multiplex PCR; TCRdb's copy has only in-frame clones and lacks some. The sample records about 150,000 clones, 90% being singletons. With regard to this clone: The target antigen is unknown.

Sequenced material: peripheral blood, taken 28 days after the second AZD1222 dose. The receptor comes from an adult who received the AZD1222 COVID-19 vaccine. V gene TRBV18 combines with J gene TRBJ2-1; D might be TRBD1 (6 bases). The CDR3 protein is CASSPSEQGAQFF. The CDR3 DNA follows: TGTGCCAGCTCACCGAGTGAACAGGGTGCGCAGTTCTTC. The variable domain in full, completed from reference TRBV18 and TRBJ2-1, reads NAGVMQNPRHLVRRRGQEARLRCSPMKGHSHVYWYRQLPEEGLKFMVYLQKENIIDESGMPKERFSAEFPKEGPSILRIQQVVRGDSAAYFCASSPSEQGAQFFGPGTRLTVL.